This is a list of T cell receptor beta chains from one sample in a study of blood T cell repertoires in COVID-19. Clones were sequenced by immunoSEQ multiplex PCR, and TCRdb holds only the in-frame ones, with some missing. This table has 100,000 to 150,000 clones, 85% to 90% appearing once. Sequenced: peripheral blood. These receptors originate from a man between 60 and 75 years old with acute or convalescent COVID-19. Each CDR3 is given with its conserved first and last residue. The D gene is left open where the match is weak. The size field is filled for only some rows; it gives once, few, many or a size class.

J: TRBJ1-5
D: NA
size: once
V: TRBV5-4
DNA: TGTGCCAGCAGCCCCGGGTTCAATCAGCCCCAGCATTTT
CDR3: CASSPGFNQPQHF

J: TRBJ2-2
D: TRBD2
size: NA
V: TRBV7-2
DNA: TGTGCCAGCAGCTTAAATGCGGGAGGAGACACCGGGGAGCTGTTTTTT
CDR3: CASSLNAGGDTGELFF

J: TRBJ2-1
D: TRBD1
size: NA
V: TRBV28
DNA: TGTGCCAGCATCCCGGGACAGTCTTTCTACAATGAGCAGTTCTTC
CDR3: CASIPGQSFYNEQFF

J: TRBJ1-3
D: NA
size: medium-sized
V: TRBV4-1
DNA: TGCGCCAGCAGCCCCGACAGGAACGCTGGAAACACCATATATTTT
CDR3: CASSPDRNAGNTIYF

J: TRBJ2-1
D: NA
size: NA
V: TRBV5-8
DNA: TGTGCCAGCAGCTTGGATCTGAATGAGCAGTTCTTC
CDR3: CASSLDLNEQFF

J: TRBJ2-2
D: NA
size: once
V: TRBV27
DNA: TGTGCCAGCAGTTTCGGGGGATCCCGGAGGGCCGGGGAGCTGTTTTTT
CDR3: CASSFGGSRRAGELFF

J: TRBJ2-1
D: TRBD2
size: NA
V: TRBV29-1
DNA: TGCAGCGTTGATGAATCTAGCGGCCTCTCCTACAATGAGCAGTTCTTC
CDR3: CSVDESSGLSYNEQFF

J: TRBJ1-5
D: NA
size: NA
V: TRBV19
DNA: TGTGCCAGTAGTAACGGTGTAGCGATAATGAGCAATCAGCCCCAGCATTTT
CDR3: CASSNGVAIMSNQPQHF

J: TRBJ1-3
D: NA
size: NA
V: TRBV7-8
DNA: TGTGCCAGCAGCCGTCTTGGGGACATCGGAAACACCATATATTTT
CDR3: CASSRLGDIGNTIYF

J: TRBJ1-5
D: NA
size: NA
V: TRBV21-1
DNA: TGTGCCCCCCCCCATAGCAATCAGCCCCAGCATTTT
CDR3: CAPPHSNQPQHF

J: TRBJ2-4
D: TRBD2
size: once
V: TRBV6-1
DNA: TGTGCCAGCAGTGGAAGAGCTACTAGCGATTCACTAGCCAAAAACATTCAGTACTTC
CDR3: CASSGRATSDSLAKNIQYF

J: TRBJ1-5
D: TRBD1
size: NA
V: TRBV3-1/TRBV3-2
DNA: TGTGCCAGTGCCGGGACAGTGAGCAATCAGCCCCAGCATTTT
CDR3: CASAGTVSNQPQHF

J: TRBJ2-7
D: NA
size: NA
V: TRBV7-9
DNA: TGTGCCAGCAGCTTAGAGGGGGGAGGGCCCTTCACCGAGCAGTACTTC
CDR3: CASSLEGGGPFTEQYF

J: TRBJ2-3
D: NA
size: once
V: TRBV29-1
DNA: TGCAGCGTTGGTACTAGCTCGGATACGCAGTATTTT
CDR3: CSVGTSSDTQYF

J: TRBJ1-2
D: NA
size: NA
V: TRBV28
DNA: TGTGCCAGCAGTTTCCCCCTAAAGGGGTTGGGCTACACCTTC
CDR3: CASSFPLKGLGYTF

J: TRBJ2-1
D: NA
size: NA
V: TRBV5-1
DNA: TGCGCCAGCAGCTTGGCCCTGATGAGCTCCTACAATGAGCAGTTCTTC
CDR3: CASSLALMSSYNEQFF

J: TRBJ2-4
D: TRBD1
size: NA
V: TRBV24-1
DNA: TGTGCCACCAGCCGGGACAGAAAAAACATTCAGTACTTC
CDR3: CATSRDRKNIQYF

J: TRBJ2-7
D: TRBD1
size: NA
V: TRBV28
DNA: TGTGCCAGCAGTATACAGGGGAAGCCCTACGAGCAGTACTTC
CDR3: CASSIQGKPYEQYF

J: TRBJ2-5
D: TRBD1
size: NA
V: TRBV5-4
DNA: TGTGCCAGCAGCTCGGGACAGCAAGAGACCCAGTACTTC
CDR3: CASSSGQQETQYF

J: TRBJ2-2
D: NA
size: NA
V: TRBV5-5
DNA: TGTGCCAGCAGACAGCTAACAGGGGAGGTCGGGGAGCTGTTTTTT
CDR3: CASRQLTGEVGELFF

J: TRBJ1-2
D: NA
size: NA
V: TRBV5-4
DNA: TGTGCCAGCAGCGGGCGGGGGGCATCTAACTATGGCTACACCTTC
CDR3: CASSGRGASNYGYTF

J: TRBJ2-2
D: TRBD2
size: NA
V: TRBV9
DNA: TGTGCCAGCAGCGTAGGACTAGCGGGAGGTCCTAGGACCGGGGAGCTGTTTTTT
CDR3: CASSVGLAGGPRTGELFF

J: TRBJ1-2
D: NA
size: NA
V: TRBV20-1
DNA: TGCAGTGCTAGCAGGGGATTGGGCTACACCTTC
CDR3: CSASRGLGYTF

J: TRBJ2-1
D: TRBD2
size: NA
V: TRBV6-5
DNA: TGTGCCGGCAGCTACACTACTAGCGGGAGTGGGAATGAACAGTTCTTC
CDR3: CAGSYTTSGSGNEQFF

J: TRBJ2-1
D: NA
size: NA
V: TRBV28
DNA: TGTGCCAGCAGTTCCACCCTAGCAGGAGGGACCTACAATGAGCAGTTCTTC
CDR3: CASSSTLAGGTYNEQFF

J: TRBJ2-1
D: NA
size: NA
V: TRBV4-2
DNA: TGTGCCAGCAGCCAACGATCGGGAGCTCCCAATGAGCAGTTCTTC
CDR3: CASSQRSGAPNEQFF

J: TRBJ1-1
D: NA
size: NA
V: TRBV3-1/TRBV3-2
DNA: TGTGCCAGCAGAATGAAGACAGGCACGTCTGAAGCTTTCTTT
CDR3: CASRMKTGTSEAFF

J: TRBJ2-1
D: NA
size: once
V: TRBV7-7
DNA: TGTGCCAGCAGCCCCTCTTGGCGGGGCGACAATGAGCAGTTCTTC
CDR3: CASSPSWRGDNEQFF

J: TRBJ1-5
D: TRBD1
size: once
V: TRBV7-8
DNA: TGTGCCAGCAGCTTAGCCGGGACAGGGGTAGGCGGACAGCCCCAGCATTTT
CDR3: CASSLAGTGVGGQPQHF

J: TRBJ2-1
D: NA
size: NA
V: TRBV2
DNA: TGTGCCAGCAGCAGCGGCACCTACAATGAGCAGTTCTTC
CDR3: CASSSGTYNEQFF

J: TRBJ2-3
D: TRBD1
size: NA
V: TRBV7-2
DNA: TGTGCCAGCAGCTCGACAGGGACCACAGATACGCAGTATTTT
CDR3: CASSSTGTTDTQYF

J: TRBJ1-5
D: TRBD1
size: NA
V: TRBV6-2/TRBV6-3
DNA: TGTGCCAGCAGTTACTCAGGGGGCGGGCAGCCCCAGCATTTT
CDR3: CASSYSGGGQPQHF

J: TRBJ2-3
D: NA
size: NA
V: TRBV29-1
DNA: TGCAGCGTTGAGATACAGGGTTTAGGCACAGATACGCAGTATTTT
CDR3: CSVEIQGLGTDTQYF

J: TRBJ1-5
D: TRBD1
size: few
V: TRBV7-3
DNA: TGTGCCAGCAGCCCCGAGGAGGACAGGGGCAATCAGCCCCAGCATTTT
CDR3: CASSPEEDRGNQPQHF

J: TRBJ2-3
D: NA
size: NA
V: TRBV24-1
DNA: TGTGCCACGCATGCTGCCAGGGAAGATACGCAGTATTTT
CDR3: CATHAAREDTQYF

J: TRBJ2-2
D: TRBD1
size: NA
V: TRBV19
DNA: TGTGCCAGTAAGACAGGGACCCGACGGGGCACCGGGGAGCTGTTTTTT
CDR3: CASKTGTRRGTGELFF

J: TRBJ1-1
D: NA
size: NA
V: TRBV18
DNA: TGTGCCAGCTCGTGGACGGAGGGAGCTTTCTTT
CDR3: CASSWTEGAFF

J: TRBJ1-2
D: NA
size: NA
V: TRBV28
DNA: TGTGCCAGCAGTTTAGGTTCTTCGCGCTATGGCTACACCTTC
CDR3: CASSLGSSRYGYTF

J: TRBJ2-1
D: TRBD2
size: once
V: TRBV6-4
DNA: TGTGCCAGCAGTGACTCCGGGACTAGTTGGTTCTTC
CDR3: CASSDSGTSWFF

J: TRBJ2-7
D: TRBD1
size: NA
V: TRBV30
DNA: TGTGCCTGGGGGACAGGACCCTACGAGCAGTACTTC
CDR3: CAWGTGPYEQYF

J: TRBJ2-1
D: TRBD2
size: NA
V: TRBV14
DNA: TGTGCCAGCAGCCAAGGGGGAGCGGGACCGAAAACTAACAATGAGCAGTTCTTC
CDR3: CASSQGGAGPKTNNEQFF

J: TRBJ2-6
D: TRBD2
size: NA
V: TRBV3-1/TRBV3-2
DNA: TGTGCCAGCAGCCTGCCCCTAGCGGGAACCTCTGGGGCCAACGTCCTGACTTTC
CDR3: CASSLPLAGTSGANVLTF

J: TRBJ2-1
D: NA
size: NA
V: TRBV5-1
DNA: TGCGCCAGCAGCGACGGGACTTACAGGAATGAGCAGTTCTTC
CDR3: CASSDGTYRNEQFF

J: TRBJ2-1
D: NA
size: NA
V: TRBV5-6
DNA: TGTGCCAGCAGCGGTGGGAGACGGGGTGAGCAGTTCTTC
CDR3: CASSGGRRGEQFF

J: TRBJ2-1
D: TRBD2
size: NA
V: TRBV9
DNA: TGTGCCAGCAGCGCGCTAGCGGGAGGGTCTGGTGAGCAGTTCTTC
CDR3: CASSALAGGSGEQFF

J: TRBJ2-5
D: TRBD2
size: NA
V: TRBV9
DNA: TGTGCCAGCAGCGTAGGAGCGGGAGTTAGAGAGACCCAGTACTTC
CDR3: CASSVGAGVRETQYF

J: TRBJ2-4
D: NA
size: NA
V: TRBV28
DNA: TGTGCCAGCTTCCCCCCGGGCCCAATGCCCAGGGACATTCAGTACTTC
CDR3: CASFPPGPMPRDIQYF

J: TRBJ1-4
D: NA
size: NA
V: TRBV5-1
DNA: TGCGCCAGCAGCTTGGCCGCAGCGCACAATGAAAAACTGTTTTTT
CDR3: CASSLAAAHNEKLFF

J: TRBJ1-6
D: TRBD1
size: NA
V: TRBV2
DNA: TGTGCCAGCAGTGAGTGGGACAGGGCGAATTCACCCCTCCACTTT
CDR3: CASSEWDRANSPLHF

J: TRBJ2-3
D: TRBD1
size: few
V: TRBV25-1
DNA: TGTGCCAGCAGTGAATATAGGGGACAGTGGCATTTT
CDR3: CASSEYRGQWHF

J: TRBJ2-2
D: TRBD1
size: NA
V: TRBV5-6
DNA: TGTGCCAGCAGCTTGGCCTGGGACAGGGTCAACACCGGGGAGCTGTTTTTT
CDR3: CASSLAWDRVNTGELFF

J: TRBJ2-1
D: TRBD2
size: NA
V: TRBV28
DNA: TGTGCCAGCAGTTTAATAGCGGGGCTCGGTGAGCAGTTCTTC
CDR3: CASSLIAGLGEQFF

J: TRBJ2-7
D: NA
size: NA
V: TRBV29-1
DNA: TGCAGCGTTGAAGATCGCGTCTACGAGCAGTACTTC
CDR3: CSVEDRVYEQYF